The 5 T cell receptor beta chains reported below all come from one sample, sequenced in a study of Ad26.COV2.S vaccination and SARS-CoV-2 variants. Here immunoSEQ multiplex PCR was the method, and the copy in TCRdb shows in-frame clones only, minus some. The sample shows about 400,000 clones, about 88% of them seen only once. As for treatment: 19 received Ad26.COV2.S at low or high dose, single or two shots; about 5 received placebo; per-sample allocation not given. Sampling was done on day 63 after the first vaccine or placebo injection. Material: peripheral blood, obtained in a trial of Ad26.COV2.S vaccine versus placebo. These receptors originate from a person between 18 and 65 years old who received the Ad26.COV2.S COVID-19 vaccine or a placebo.

The V and J genes are TRBV7-9 and TRBJ1-1; 10 nucleotides match TRBD1. The CDR3 loop spans 16 amino acids. V lost 2 bases, J lost 2 bases, and 5 bases stayed unmatched. CDR1 is SEHNR and CDR2 is FQNEAQ in the germline V gene (reference sequence). CDR3 sequence (DNA): TGTGCCAGCAGCTTAATGGGGACAGGGGTTAACACTGAAGCTTTCTTT. Its protein product is CASSLMGTGVNTEAFF. Variable domain in full (rest from reference TRBV7-9 and TRBJ1-1): DTGVSQNPRHKITKRGQNVTFRCDPISEHNRLYWYRQTLGQGPEFLTYFQNEAQLEKSRLLSDRFSAERPKGSFSTLEIQRTEQGDSAMYLCASSLMGTGVNTEAFFGQGTRLTVV.

The chain links TRBV29-1 to TRBJ1-5; D not resolved. Germline lookup yields CDR1 SQVTM and CDR2 ANQGSEA. V lost 5 bases to trimming and J lost 4 bases, with 9 bases between them. This CDR3 comprises 12 residues. CDR3 amino acids: CSVSNTNQPQHF. The CDR3 coding sequence is TGCAGCGTTTCAAACACAAATCAGCCCCAGCATTTT.

V and J are TRBV9 and TRBJ1-1; D ambiguous. V lost 1 base and J lost 4, with 8 bases in between. The CDR3 length is 13 residues. Germline lookup yields CDR1 SGDLS and CDR2 YYNGEE. For the CDR3, the DNA is TGTGCCAGCAGCGTATCCCCGGGCACTGAAGCTTTCTTT. It codes for CASSVSPGTEAFF.

The J gene is TRBJ2-7, the V gene TRBV28; a possible D gene is TRBD1 (6 bases). Germline lookup yields CDR1 MDHEN and CDR2 SYDVKM. The CDR3 spans 12 residues. V was shortened by 6 bases and J by 12 bases, with 18 bases between the two germline ends. CDR3 in DNA: TGTGCCAGCAGCGGCAGGGGTCCCCGGCGGTACTTC. Translating it yields CASSGRGPRRYF.

V usage is TRBV5-5 and J usage is TRBJ1-6; D unresolved. V lost 2 bases, J lost 13 bases, and 7 bases lay in between. CDR3 size: 11 residues. In germline, CDR1 is SGHKS, CDR2 YYEKEE (reference sequence). CDR3 sequence (DNA): TGTGCCAGCAGCTTTGGGTTGCCCCTCCACTTT. Protein sequence: CASSFGLPLHF.